This T cell receptor beta chain stems from a study of blood T cell repertoires in COVID-19. Study overall: Material from acute and convalescent COVID-19 was sourced from the United States, Italy and Spain. The cDNA or gDNA used as material had been derived from T cells, B-cell-depleted T cells, or PBMCs.

Germline-derived CDR1 and CDR2 are MNHEY and SMNVEV (reference sequence). The V segment lost 1 base and the J segment 10 bases; nucleotides outside the gene matches: 5. This CDR3 is 15 amino acids long. Original handling: Cell counts per sample came from amplifying reference gene primers. The protocol was immunoSEQ multiplex PCR, while the TCRdb copy is restricted to in-frame clones and leaves out a portion. Clone size and V and J calls were adopted from that table, with D and trimming inferred from the DNA. Found here are fewer than 250,000 clones, around 86% of them singletons; the top ten hold about 6.5%. Notes on this clone: The sample contains more than one DNA sequence encoding this CDR3.

The sample was peripheral blood. The TCR comes from a man in his 60s who had recovered from COVID-19. The V and J genes are TRBV27 and TRBJ1-6, with 9 bases lining up with TRBD1. CDR3 DNA sequence: TGTGCCAGCAGTTTATACAGGGGGCGAGACTCACCCCTCCACTTT. Translation gives CASSLYRGRDSPLHF.